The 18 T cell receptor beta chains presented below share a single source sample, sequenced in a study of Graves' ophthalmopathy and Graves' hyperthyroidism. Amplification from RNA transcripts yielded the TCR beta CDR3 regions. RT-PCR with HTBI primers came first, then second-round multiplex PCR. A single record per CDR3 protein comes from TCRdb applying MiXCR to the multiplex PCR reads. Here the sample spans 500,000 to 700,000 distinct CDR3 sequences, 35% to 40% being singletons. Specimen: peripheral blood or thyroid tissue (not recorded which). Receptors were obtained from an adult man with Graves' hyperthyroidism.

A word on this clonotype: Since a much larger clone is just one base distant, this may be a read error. DNA for the CDR3: TGCAGTGCTAGCGAGTTACTAGCGGGAGATACCTACGAGCAGTACTTC. Its translation: CSASELLAGDTYEQYF. This chain joins TRBV20-1 and TRBJ2-7; 11 bases match TRBD2. This CDR3 spans 16 amino acids. Germline V gives CDR1 DFQATT, CDR2 SNEGSKA (reference sequence). V lost 3 bases to trimming and J lost 2 bases; unmatched junction nucleotides: 9.

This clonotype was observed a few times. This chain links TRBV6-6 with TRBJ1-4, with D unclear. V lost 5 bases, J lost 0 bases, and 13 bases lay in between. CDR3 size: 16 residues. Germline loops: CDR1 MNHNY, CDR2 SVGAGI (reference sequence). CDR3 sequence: CASSESDITTNEKLFF. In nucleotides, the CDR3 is TGTGCCAGCAGTGAATCCGACATAACAACTAATGAAAAACTGTTTTTT.

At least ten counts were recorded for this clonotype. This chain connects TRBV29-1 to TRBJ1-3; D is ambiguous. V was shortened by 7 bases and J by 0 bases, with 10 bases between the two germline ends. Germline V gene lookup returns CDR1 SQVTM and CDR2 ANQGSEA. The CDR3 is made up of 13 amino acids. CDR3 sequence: CSASAASGNTIYF. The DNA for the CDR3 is TGCAGCGCTTCGGCCGCCTCTGGAAACACCATATATTTT.

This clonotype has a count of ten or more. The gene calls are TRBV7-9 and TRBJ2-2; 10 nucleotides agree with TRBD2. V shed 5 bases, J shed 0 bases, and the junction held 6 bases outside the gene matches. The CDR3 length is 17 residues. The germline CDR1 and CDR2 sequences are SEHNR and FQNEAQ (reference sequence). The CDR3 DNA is TGTGCCAGCAGCGGACTAGCGGAGATCGCGAACACCGGGGAGCTGTTTTTT. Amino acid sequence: CASSGLAEIANTGELFF.

In DNA, the CDR3 is TGTGCCAGCAGCGTACGCGGGCGAGGGAATGAAAAACTGTTTTTT. Its protein is CASSVRGRGNEKLFF. This chain connects TRBV9 to TRBJ1-4; no firm D call. Trimming took off 1 base at V and 5 bases at J, with 12 bases between the two ends. Per germline, CDR1 SGDLS and CDR2 YYNGEE. The CDR3 runs to 15 residues.

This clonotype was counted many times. The DNA for the CDR3 is TGCGCCAGCAGTGACAGAATGGGAGTGGACACCGGGGAGCTGTTTTTT. It is translated as CASSDRMGVDTGELFF. The V and J genes are TRBV10-1 and TRBJ2-2; weak D call: TRBD2 (5 bases). Trimming took off 3 bases at V and 3 bases at J, with 14 bases between the two ends. Germline V gene sequence: CDR1 WNHNN, CDR2 SYGVQD (reference sequence). The CDR3 length is 16 residues.

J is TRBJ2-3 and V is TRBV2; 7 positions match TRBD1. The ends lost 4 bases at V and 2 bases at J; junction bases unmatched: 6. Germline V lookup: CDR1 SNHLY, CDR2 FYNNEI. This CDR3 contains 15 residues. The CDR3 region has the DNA TGTGCCAGCAGTGGATCCGGGACAGCCACAGATACGCAGTATTTT. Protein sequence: CASSGSGTATDTQYF.

The CDR3 nucleotides are TGTGCCACCAGTGAACGACAGGGGTTAGGGGAAGCTTTCTTT. This gives the protein CATSERQGLGEAFF. The chain has TRBV24-1 and TRBJ1-1; 8 bases align to TRBD1. The CDR3 spans 14 residues. V shed 4 bases and J 8 bases; nucleotides not matched to a gene: 8. Per germline, CDR1 KGHDR and CDR2 SFDVKD.

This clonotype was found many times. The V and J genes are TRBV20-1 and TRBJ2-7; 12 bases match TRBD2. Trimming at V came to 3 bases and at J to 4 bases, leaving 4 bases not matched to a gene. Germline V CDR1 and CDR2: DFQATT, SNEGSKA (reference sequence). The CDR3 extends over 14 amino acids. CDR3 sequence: CSARLLAGGYEQYF. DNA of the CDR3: TGCAGTGCTAGGTTACTAGCGGGAGGATACGAGCAGTACTTC.

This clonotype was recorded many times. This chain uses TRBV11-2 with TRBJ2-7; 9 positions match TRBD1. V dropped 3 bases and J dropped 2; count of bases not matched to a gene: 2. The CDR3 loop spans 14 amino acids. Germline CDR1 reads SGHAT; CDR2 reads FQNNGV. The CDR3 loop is CASSLWTGAYEQYF. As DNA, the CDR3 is TGTGCCAGCAGCTTGTGGACAGGGGCCTACGAGCAGTACTTC.

The CDR3 spells CASTRGKSYNEQFF. For the CDR3, the DNA is TGTGCCAGCACCCGGGGGAAATCCTACAATGAGCAGTTCTTC. This chain uses TRBV7-9 with TRBJ2-5, with D perhaps matching TRBD2 (6 bases). The J call may be wrong; the DNA end is better matched by TRBJ2-1. There are 14 residues in the CDR3. Germline V gene data show CDR1 as SEHNR and CDR2 as FQNEAQ (reference sequence).

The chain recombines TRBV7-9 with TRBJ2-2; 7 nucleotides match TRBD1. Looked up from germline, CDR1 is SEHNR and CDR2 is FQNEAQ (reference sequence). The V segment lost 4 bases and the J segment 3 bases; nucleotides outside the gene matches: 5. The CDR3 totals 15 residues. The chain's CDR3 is CASSSGQEDTGELFF. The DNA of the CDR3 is TGTGCCAGCAGCTCAGGACAGGAGGACACCGGGGAGCTGTTTTTT.

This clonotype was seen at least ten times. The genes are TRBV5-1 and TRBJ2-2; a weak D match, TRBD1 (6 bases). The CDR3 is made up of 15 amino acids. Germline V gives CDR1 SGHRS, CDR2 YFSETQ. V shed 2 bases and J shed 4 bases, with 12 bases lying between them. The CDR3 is CASSFSGAPTGELFF. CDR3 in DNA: TGCGCCAGCAGCTTCTCAGGGGCTCCCACCGGGGAGCTGTTTTTT.

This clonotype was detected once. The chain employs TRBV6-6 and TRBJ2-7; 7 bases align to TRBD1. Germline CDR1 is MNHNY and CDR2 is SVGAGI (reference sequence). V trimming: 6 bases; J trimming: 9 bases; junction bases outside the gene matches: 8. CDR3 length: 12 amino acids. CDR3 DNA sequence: TGTGCCAGCAGCCCGGGACAGCCGTGGCAGTACTTC. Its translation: CASSPGQPWQYF.

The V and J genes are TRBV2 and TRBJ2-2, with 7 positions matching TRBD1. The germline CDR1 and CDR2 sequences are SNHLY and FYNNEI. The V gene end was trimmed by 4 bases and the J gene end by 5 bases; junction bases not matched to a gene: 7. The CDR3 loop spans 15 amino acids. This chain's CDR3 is CASSADRIGTGELFF. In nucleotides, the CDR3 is TGTGCCAGCAGTGCGGACAGGATCGGGACCGGGGAGCTGTTTTTT.

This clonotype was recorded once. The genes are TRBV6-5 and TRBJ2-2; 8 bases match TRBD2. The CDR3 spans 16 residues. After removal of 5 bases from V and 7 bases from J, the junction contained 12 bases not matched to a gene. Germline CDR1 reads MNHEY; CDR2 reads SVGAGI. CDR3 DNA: TGTGCCAGCAGTCGAGGCGGGAGGTCCCCCAGCGGGGAGCTGTTTTTT. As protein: CASSRGGRSPSGELFF.

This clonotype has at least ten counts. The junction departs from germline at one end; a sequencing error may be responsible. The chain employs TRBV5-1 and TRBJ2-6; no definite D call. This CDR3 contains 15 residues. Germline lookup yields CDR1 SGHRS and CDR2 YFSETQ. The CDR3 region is CASSLGPSGANVLTF. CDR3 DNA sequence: TGTGCCAGCAGCTTAGGACCCTCTGGGGCCAACGTCCTGACTTTC.

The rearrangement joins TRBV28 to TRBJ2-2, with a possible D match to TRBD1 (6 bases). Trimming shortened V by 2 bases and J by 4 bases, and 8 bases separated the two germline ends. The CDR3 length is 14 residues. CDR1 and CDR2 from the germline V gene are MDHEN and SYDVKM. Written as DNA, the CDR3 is TGTGCCAGCAGTTTAAGGGACACCACCGGGGAGCTGTTTTTT. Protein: CASSLRDTTGELFF.